This T cell receptor beta chain was retrieved from a study of neurological immune-mediated disorders. Study details: Relapsing-remitting disease affected some 31, and secondary progressive 3, of approximately 34 multiple sclerosis patients.

There are a few counts of this clonotype. The cDNA was generated through 5'RACE incorporating 10-nucleotide random UMIs. A single run covered 15-18 subjects with over 180 million TCR-beta sequences. TCRdb ran MiXCR on the 5' RACE reads and lists one entry per CDR3 protein. The sample lists 90,000 to 150,000 distinct CDR3 sequences, about 3.2% occurring once. For the unsorted libraries, 2 million PBMCs stored at -80 C served as input. Germline CDR1 and CDR2: GTSNPN and SVGIG (reference sequence). V dropped 2 bases and J dropped 2 bases, with 13 bases sitting between them. CDR3 length: 14 residues. The sequence derives from a woman aged 25 to 39 with multiple sclerosis. Sequencing was carried out using PBMCs. J is TRBJ2-7 and V is TRBV30; D possibly uses TRBD1 or TRBD2 (5 bases each). CDR3 loop: CAWSRRDGTYEQYF. CDR3 bases: TGTGCCTGGAGTAGACGGGACGGTACCTACGAGCAGTACTTC.